Following are 10 T cell receptor beta chains from one sample sequenced in a study of blood T cell repertoires in COVID-19 (TCRdb year 2020). The method was the immunoSEQ multiplex PCR assay. TCRdb's version of the immuneACCESS table is confined to in-frame rearrangements and falls short of the full clone set. An unresolved V gene accounts for under half of the shortfall where checked; the remainder is of unknown origin. This sample lists 150,000 or so clones; roughly four fifths were detected once. The ten top clones hold around 9.5% of the sample. Sequenced material: peripheral blood. The origin of the receptors is a woman aged 45 to 65 with active or convalescent COVID-19.

The CDR3 region is CAWSHPGQGKANVLTF. The CDR3 region has the DNA TGTGCCTGGAGCCATCCGGGACAGGGAAAGGCCAACGTCCTGACTTTC. This rearrangement joins TRBV30 to TRBJ2-6; 9 bases match TRBD1. Germline CDR1 is GTSNPN and CDR2 is SVGIG (reference sequence). With V trimmed by 3 bases and J by 6 bases, 9 bases remained unmatched. The CDR3 is made up of 16 amino acids.

V usage is TRBV12-5 and J usage is TRBJ2-1; 7 bases line up with TRBD2. The CDR3 is made up of 13 amino acids. The V and J ends lost 6 bases and 7 bases, in that order; junction bases with no gene match: 6. Looked up from germline, CDR1 is LGHNT and CDR2 is FRNRAP. The CDR3 protein is CASGTLAGNEQFF. DNA of the CDR3: TGTGCTAGTGGAACGTTAGCGGGTAATGAGCAGTTCTTC.

This rearrangement joins TRBV20-1 to TRBJ2-7; D not resolved. The CDR3 covers 13 residues. Germline V gene data show CDR1 as DFQATT and CDR2 as SNEGSKA (reference sequence). V lost 3 bases and J 2 bases, leaving 11 bases between the germline ends. The CDR3: CSASTLRTYEQYF. In DNA, the CDR3 is TGCAGTGCTAGTACTCTACGCACCTACGAGCAGTACTTC.

The chain has TRBV4-3 and TRBJ2-2; 7 nucleotides align to TRBD2. The V gene's germline CDR1 is LGHNA and CDR2 YSLEER. Unmatched junction bases numbered 17, after V lost 0 bases and J lost 4 bases. CDR3 length: 20 amino acids. The CDR3 bases are TGCGCCAGCAGCCAAGAATTGAGACTAGCTCCTAGTTTTGGCACCGGGGAGCTGTTTTTT. This sequence encodes CASSQELRLAPSFGTGELFF.

This clone has just a few counts. The CDR3 protein is CASSPRGISYNEQFF. For the CDR3, the DNA is TGTGCCAGCAGCCCTAGGGGGATCTCCTACAATGAGCAGTTCTTC. V is TRBV28 and J is TRBJ2-1; TRBD1 is a possible D gene (6 bases). V was clipped by 6 bases and J by 0 bases, with 12 bases between them. CDR3 length: 15 residues. CDR1 and CDR2 from the germline V gene are MDHEN and SYDVKM.

The chain joins TRBV2 to TRBJ1-2; maybe TRBD1 (5 bases). In germline, CDR1 is SNHLY, CDR2 FYNNEI. The CDR3 spans 15 residues. Trimming left V 0 bases short and J 0 bases short, with 8 bases between. DNA for the CDR3: TGTGCCAGCAGTGAAGCCTGGGGGGCTAACTATGGCTACACCTTC. Its protein product is CASSEAWGANYGYTF. Together with reference TRBV2 and TRBJ1-2, the CDR3 gives the full variable domain: EPEVTQTPSHQVTQMGQEVILRCVPISNHLYFYWYRQILGQKVEFLVSFYNNEISEKSEIFDDQFSVERPDGSNFTLKIRSTKLEDSAMYFCASSEAWGANYGYTFGSGTRLTVV.

CDR3: CASSPGLDYEQYF. In DNA, the CDR3 is TGTGCCAGTAGTCCGGGACTCGACTACGAGCAGTACTTC. This chain uses TRBV19 with TRBJ2-7, with D tentatively TRBD2 (6 bases). V was clipped by 5 bases and J by 3 bases, with 11 bases between them. CDR1 LNHDA and CDR2 SQIVND come from the germline V gene (reference sequence). CDR3 size: 13 residues.

The chain recombines TRBV6-1 with TRBJ1-5, with D maybe TRBD1 (6 bases). Germline V gene sequence: CDR1 MNHNS, CDR2 SASEGT. The CDR3 totals 15 residues. Trimming removed 1 base from V and 4 bases from J, with 11 bases in between. The CDR3 DNA reads TGTGCCAGCAGTGAAGGACCCGGGACAAATCAGCCCCAGCATTTT. Residues: CASSEGPGTNQPQHF.

The CDR3 sequence: CASSSRGIQGGDTEAFF. The DNA of the CDR3 is TGTGCCAGCAGCTCTCGGGGAATACAGGGAGGGGACACTGAAGCTTTCTTT. The J gene is TRBJ1-1, the V gene TRBV7-9; possible D gene TRBD1, 6 bases. The CDR3 contains 17 residues. The germline CDR1 and CDR2 sequences are SEHNR and FQNEAQ (reference sequence). Trimming took 4 bases from V and 3 from J, leaving 21 bases between them.

This clone was counted between two and nine times. This chain joins TRBV5-6 and TRBJ1-3; D gene uncertain. This CDR3 has 14 residues. Germline V CDR1 and CDR2: SGHDT, YYEEEE. V gave up 4 bases and J gave up 0 bases, with 8 bases separating them. The CDR3 DNA follows: TGTGCCAGCAGCGACACCTCCTCTGGAAACACCATATATTTT. It translates to CASSDTSSGNTIYF.